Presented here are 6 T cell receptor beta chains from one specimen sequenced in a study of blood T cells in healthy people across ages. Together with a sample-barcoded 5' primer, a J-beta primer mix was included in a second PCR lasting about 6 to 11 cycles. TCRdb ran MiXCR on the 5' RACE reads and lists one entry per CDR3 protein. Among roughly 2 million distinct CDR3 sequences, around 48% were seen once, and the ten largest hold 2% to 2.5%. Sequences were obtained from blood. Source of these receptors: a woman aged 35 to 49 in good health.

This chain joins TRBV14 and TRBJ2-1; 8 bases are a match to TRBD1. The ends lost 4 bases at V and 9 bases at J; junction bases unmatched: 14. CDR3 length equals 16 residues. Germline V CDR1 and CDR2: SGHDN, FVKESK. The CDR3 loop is CASSLRPRQGLSEQFF. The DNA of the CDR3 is TGTGCCAGCAGCCTGAGGCCGCGACAGGGGCTAAGTGAGCAGTTCTTC.

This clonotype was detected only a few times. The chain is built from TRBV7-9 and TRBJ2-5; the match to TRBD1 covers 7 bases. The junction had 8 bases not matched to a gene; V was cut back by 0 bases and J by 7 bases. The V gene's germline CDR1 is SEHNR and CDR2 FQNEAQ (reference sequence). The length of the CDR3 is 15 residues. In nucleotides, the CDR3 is TGTGCCAGCAGCTTAGCGATGGGACAGACTGGGACCCAGTACTTC. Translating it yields CASSLAMGQTGTQYF.

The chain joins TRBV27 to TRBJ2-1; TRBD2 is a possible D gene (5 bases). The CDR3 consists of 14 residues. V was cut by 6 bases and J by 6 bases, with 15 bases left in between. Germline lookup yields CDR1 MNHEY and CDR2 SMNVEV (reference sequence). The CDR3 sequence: CASRGVAPSNEQFF. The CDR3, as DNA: TGTGCCAGCAGGGGAGTGGCCCCGTCCAATGAGCAGTTCTTC.

CDR3 amino acids: CSVLNTRARPWETQYF. CDR3 in DNA: TGCAGCGTTCTTAACACTAGGGCTCGGCCGTGGGAGACCCAGTACTTC. The rearrangement joins TRBV29-1 to TRBJ2-7; tentatively, D is TRBD2 (5 bases). TRBJ2-5 matches the DNA end more closely, so the J call is doubtful. Germline assignment: CDR1 SQVTM and CDR2 ANQGSEA. This CDR3 is built from 16 residues.

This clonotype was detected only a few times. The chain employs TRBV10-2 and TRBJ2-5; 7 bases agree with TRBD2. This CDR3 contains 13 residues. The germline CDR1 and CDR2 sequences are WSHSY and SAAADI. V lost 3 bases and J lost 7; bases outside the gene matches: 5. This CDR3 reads CASSDAASGTQYF. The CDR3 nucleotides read TGCGCCAGCAGTGACGCGGCTAGCGGGACCCAGTACTTC.

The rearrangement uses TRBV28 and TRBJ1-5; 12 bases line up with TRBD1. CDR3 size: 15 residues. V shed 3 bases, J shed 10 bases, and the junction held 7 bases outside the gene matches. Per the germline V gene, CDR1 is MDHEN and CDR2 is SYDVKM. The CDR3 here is CASSFPGTGGRPQHF. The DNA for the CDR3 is TGTGCCAGCAGTTTTCCCGGGACAGGGGGCCGTCCCCAGCATTTT.